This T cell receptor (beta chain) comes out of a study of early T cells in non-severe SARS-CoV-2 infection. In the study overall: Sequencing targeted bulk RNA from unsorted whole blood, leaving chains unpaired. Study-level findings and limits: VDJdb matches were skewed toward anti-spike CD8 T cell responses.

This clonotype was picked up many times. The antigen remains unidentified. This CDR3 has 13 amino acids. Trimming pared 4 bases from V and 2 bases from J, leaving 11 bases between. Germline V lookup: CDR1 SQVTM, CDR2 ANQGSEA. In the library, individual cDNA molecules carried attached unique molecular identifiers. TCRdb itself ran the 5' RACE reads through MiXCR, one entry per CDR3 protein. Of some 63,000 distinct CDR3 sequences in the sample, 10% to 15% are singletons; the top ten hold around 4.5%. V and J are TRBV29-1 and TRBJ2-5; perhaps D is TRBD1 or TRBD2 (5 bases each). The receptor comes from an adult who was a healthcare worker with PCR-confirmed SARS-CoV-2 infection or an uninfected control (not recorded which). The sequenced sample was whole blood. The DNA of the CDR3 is TGCAGCGTTGCTGGGACGCCACAAGAGACCCAGTACTTC. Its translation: CSVAGTPQETQYF.